This entry lists 18 T cell receptor beta chains sequenced from one sample in a study of early T cells in non-severe SARS-CoV-2 infection. TCRdb passed the 5' RACE reads through MiXCR, listing each CDR3 protein once. The sample consists of 50,000 or so distinct CDR3 sequences, 13% of them appearing once. Sequenced sample: whole blood. The receptors shown here come from an adult who was a healthcare worker with PCR-confirmed SARS-CoV-2 infection or an uninfected control (not recorded which).

The table lists this clonotype with many counts. The rearrangement links TRBV24-1 to TRBJ1-1; TRBD1 agrees at 7 bases. The CDR3 consists of 15 residues. J lost 3 bases, V lost 3 bases, and 6 bases had no gene match. The germline V gene encodes CDR1 KGHDR and CDR2 SFDVKD. Here the CDR3 DNA reads TGTGCCACCAGTGATCCGAGACAGGGAGACACTGAAGCTTTCTTT. Amino acid sequence: CATSDPRQGDTEAFF.

As DNA, the CDR3 is TGCAGCGTTCGCGAGTACCAAGAGACCCAGTACTTC. It yields the protein CSVREYQETQYF. The chain links TRBV29-1 to TRBJ2-5; no firm D call. The germline V and J ends were trimmed by 5 bases and 0 bases, with 7 bases remaining between them. CDR3 size: 12 residues. The germline gives CDR1 SQVTM, CDR2 ANQGSEA.

The chain has TRBV15 and TRBJ2-5; D is perhaps TRBD1 or TRBD2 (5 bases each). V was shortened by 2 bases and J by 5 bases, with 15 bases between the two germline ends. This CDR3 is 15 amino acids long. The germline V gene has CDR1 LNHNV and CDR2 YYDKDF (reference sequence). This CDR3 reads CATSRPAGAMETQYF. Written as DNA, the CDR3 is TGTGCCACCAGCAGACCGGCCGGGGCAATGGAGACCCAGTACTTC. The full variable domain, in which reference TRBV15 and TRBJ2-5 provide the parts outside the CDR3, is DAMVIQNPRYQVTQFGKPVTLSCSQTLNHNVMYWYQQKSSQAPKLLFHYYDKDFNNEADTPDNFQSRRPNTSFCFLDIRSPGLGDTAMYLCATSRPAGAMETQYFGPGTRLLVL.

This clonotype was observed many times. The chain has TRBV3-1 and TRBJ2-1; no definite D call. Germline CDR1 LGHDT, CDR2 YNNKEL (reference sequence). V was shortened by 4 bases and J by 0 bases, with 10 bases between the two germline ends. This CDR3 spans 15 amino acids. The CDR3 loop is CASSPPSSSYNEQFF. CDR3 DNA sequence: TGTGCCAGCAGCCCCCCCTCGAGCTCCTACAATGAGCAGTTCTTC.

In this sample, this clonotype turned up many times. The chain joins TRBV15 to TRBJ2-1, with 10 bases that match TRBD2. Trimming took 1 base from V and 8 from J; bases not matched to a gene: 5. The germline V gene has CDR1 LNHNV and CDR2 YYDKDF (reference sequence). The CDR3 extends over 15 amino acids. The CDR3 region is CATSRGSGRVDEQFF. The CDR3 DNA reads TGTGCCACCAGCAGAGGAAGCGGGAGGGTCGATGAGCAGTTCTTC.

The CDR3 DNA reads TGCAGTGCTACAGCGGGAGAAGGCATTCAGTACTTC. It yields the protein CSATAGEGIQYF. The J gene is TRBJ2-4, the V gene TRBV20-1; 8 bases align to TRBD2. Germline lookup yields CDR1 DFQATT and CDR2 SNEGSKA (reference sequence). This CDR3 has 12 amino acids. V lost 4 bases to trimming and J lost 9 bases; unmatched junction nucleotides: 5.

This sequence joins TRBV2 and TRBJ2-5, with a tentative D call TRBD2 (5 bases). The CDR3 runs 15 residues. The V end was cut by 7 bases, the J end by 1 base, with 16 bases between. Germline values: CDR1 SNHLY, CDR2 FYNNEI. CDR3 nucleotide sequence: TGTGCCAGCAATCTTGTCGGGGTGATCCAAGAGACCCAGTACTTC. Its protein is CASNLVGVIQETQYF.

This chain joins TRBV2 and TRBJ2-7; D is unresolved. The germline gives CDR1 SNHLY, CDR2 FYNNEI. V lost 4 bases, J lost 8 bases, and 3 bases lay in between. This CDR3 has 9 residues. The CDR3 reads CASSAQQYF. The DNA of the CDR3 is TGTGCCAGCAGTGCTCAGCAGTACTTC.

This clonotype has only a few counts. The chain uses TRBV5-1 and TRBJ2-5, with D possibly TRBD2 on 5 matching bases. V was shortened by 0 bases and J by 5 bases, with 11 bases between the two germline ends. Germline V CDR1 and CDR2: SGHRS, YFSETQ. The CDR3 contains 14 residues. In DNA, the CDR3 is TGCGCCAGCAGCTTGGGCGGGTCCGGGGAGACCCAGTACTTC. It specifies CASSLGGSGETQYF.

The chain joins TRBV5-5 to TRBJ1-1; D not resolved. Germline V gene sequence: CDR1 SGHKS, CDR2 YYEKEE (reference sequence). The CDR3 loop spans 13 amino acids. V was shortened by 7 bases and J by 5 bases, with 15 bases between the two germline ends. CDR3: CASCKTGQTEAFF. In DNA, the CDR3 is TGTGCCAGCTGTAAAACCGGGCAAACTGAAGCTTTCTTT.

This clonotype is classed as medium-sized. J is TRBJ2-3 and V is TRBV7-2; TRBD2 matches at 8 bases. J was trimmed by 4 bases and V by 2 bases; bases with no gene match: 5. The CDR3 is 15 amino acids. Germline V lookup: CDR1 SGHTA, CDR2 FQGNSA. CDR3 sequence (DNA): TGTGCCAGCAGCTTAAACTACGGGGGGGCAGATACGCAGTATTTT. Translating it yields CASSLNYGGADTQYF.

In DNA form, the CDR3 reads TGTGCCAGCAGCTTATCCACTAGCGGGTCGGGGGTGCTTTACAATGAGCAGTTCTTC. Amino acids: CASSLSTSGSGVLYNEQFF. The chain recombines TRBV7-9 with TRBJ2-1; 9 bases agree with TRBD2. This CDR3 region has 19 residues. The V segment lost 2 bases and the J segment 4 bases; nucleotides outside the gene matches: 15. Germline V CDR1 and CDR2: SEHNR, FQNEAQ (reference sequence).

In its sample, this clonotype was seen many times. The chain is built from TRBV12-3 or TRBV12-4 and TRBJ2-1; no definite D call. The CDR3 has 10 residues. Trimming took 2 bases from V and 7 from J, leaving 0 bases between them. As DNA, the CDR3 is TGTGCCAGCAGTTTAAATGAGCAGTTCTTC. It translates to CASSLNEQFF.

This clonotype has a count of ten or more. The chain joins TRBV7-9 to TRBJ1-1; D remains unclear. The CDR3 consists of 15 residues. Trimming took off 0 bases at V and 1 base at J, with 9 bases between the two ends. The germline V gene has CDR1 SEHNR and CDR2 FQNEAQ (reference sequence). The chain's CDR3 is CASSLAGYTNTEAFF. The CDR3 DNA sequence: TGTGCCAGCAGCTTAGCAGGGTACACGAACACTGAAGCTTTCTTT.

The table lists this clonotype with many counts. The genes are TRBV7-2 and TRBJ1-2, with 10 bases matching TRBD1. CDR1 and CDR2 (germline): SGHTA, FQGNSA. The CDR3 consists of 14 residues. V lost 1 base to trimming and J lost 8 bases; unmatched junction nucleotides: 4. CDR3 protein: CASSLVGQGYGYTF. The CDR3 DNA sequence: TGTGCCAGCAGCTTAGTGGGACAGGGGTACGGCTACACCTTC.

The J gene is TRBJ2-6, the V gene TRBV20-1; D ambiguous. The germline gives CDR1 DFQATT, CDR2 SNEGSKA (reference sequence). This CDR3 contains 15 residues. Trimming removed 7 bases from V and 0 bases from J, with 13 bases in between. The CDR3 DNA reads as TGCAGTGTCGGAACAGCGCTCTCTGGGGCCAACGTCCTGACTTTC. Amino acids: CSVGTALSGANVLTF.

This clonotype was seen at least ten times. The J gene is TRBJ2-3, the V gene TRBV29-1, with D perhaps TRBD2 (5 bases). CDR3 length equals 13 residues. The V and J ends lost 7 bases and 4 bases respectively, with 15 bases between them. Germline CDR1 reads SQVTM; CDR2 reads ANQGSEA. The CDR3 DNA is TGCAGCGCCGAGCGGTCTCTCGCAGATACGCAGTATTTT. It translates to CSAERSLADTQYF.

The J gene is TRBJ1-4, the V gene TRBV9; D is perhaps TRBD1 (6 bases). This CDR3 contains 16 residues. Trimming pared 0 bases from V and 5 bases from J, leaving 14 bases between. Germline V lookup: CDR1 SGDLS, CDR2 YYNGEE. CDR3 nucleotide sequence: TGTGCCAGCAGCGTAGGGGCCGGGACACGAAATGAAAAACTGTTTTTT. It is translated as CASSVGAGTRNEKLFF.